The present T cell receptor (beta chain) was sequenced within a study of CD8 T cells in Susac syndrome (dated by TCRdb to about 2019). About the investigation overall: Among the sequenced Susac syndrome patients, five or six had clinically active disease and roughly eight were in clinical remission. The study used repertoire sequencing to test whether antigen drove CD8+ T cell activation and differentiation in Susac syndrome. At blood withdrawal, Susac syndrome patients were therapy-naive, treated with corticosteroids (with IVIg additionally given to some), or treated with IVIg alone. Here is what the overall study found, with its caveats: The study acknowledged that relatively few individuals were included in the TCR sequencing and HLA analysis. The CD4+ T cell repertoire of patients with Susac syndrome showed no detectable clonal expansion.

RNA was extracted with the RNeasy kit and about 0.5 to 1 ug was reverse transcribed using random hexamers. The immunoSEQ multiplex PCR assay, which covers 54 Vbeta and 13 Jbeta segments, was used to amplify TCR beta CDR3 regions. Bias from PCR amplification was corrected by using a synthetic template baseline for primer optimization and for computational correction. On the authors' methods: Reads were assigned to V, D and J genes according to IMGT and analyzed in immunoSEQ Analyzer, with only productive sequences retained. Clonality was computed as one minus Shannon entropy normalized by log2 of the number of productive unique sequences. For each patient and control, public and private clones were evaluated among the 100 most prevalent clones. Clones were defined as Susac-specific when absent from the healthy and MS cohorts, from roughly 1,000 published viral clones and from other ImmuneACCESS disease sequences. TCRdb reworked the public reads: Q25 trimming with fastp, MiXCR clone assembly, productive beta chains retained. Rows with a matching CDR3 protein are joined into one entry that keeps the most common DNA and genes. The V and J calls and clone size are TCRdb's, not the authors'. The sample includes 150,000 to 200,000 distinct CDR3 sequences, with roughly 94% observed a single time. Around 0.11% of the sample is taken by the ten largest.

The germline V gene specifies SGHTA as CDR1 and FQGNSA as CDR2. Including the terminal cysteine and phenylalanine, the CDR3 comprises 15 residues. Only the CDR3 region is kept as DNA, spanning 45 bases read in frame from base 1. V is pruned by 3 bases and J by 5 bases, leaving 5 bases of the junction without a gene match. Peripheral blood CD8+ and CD4+ T cells from healthy donors, Susac syndrome patients and multiple sclerosis patients were profiled by high-throughput TCR beta sequencing. The Susac syndrome patients fulfilled recently defined diagnostic criteria for definite or probable disease. Bulk CD8+ and CD4+ T cells were purified by magnetic negative isolation, whereas CD8+ TEMRA cells were enriched by FACS. Blood was collected in EDTA tubes and processed within 24 hours, with PBMCs isolated through density gradient centrifugation. PBMCs intended for TCR sequencing were cryopreserved in liquid nitrogen and were subsequently thawed in a 37 degrees C water bath. The sorted or isolated CD4+, CD8+ and CD8+ TEMRA cells had a purity of 90% or higher.

Details on this clonotype: Its binding antigen is unknown. It has no much larger one-base neighbor in the sample; base qualities were not kept.

The rearrangement joined TRBV7-2 to TRBJ2-1; TRBD2 lines up with 9 middle nucleotides. The source of this sequence is a human donor with Susac syndrome. The sequencing sample was made of CD4+ T cells from PBMCs. The CDR3 protein sequence reads: CASSFGLAGNNEQFF. The DNA sequence is TGTGCCAGCAGCTTTGGCCTAGCGGGGAACAATGAGCAGTTCTTC.